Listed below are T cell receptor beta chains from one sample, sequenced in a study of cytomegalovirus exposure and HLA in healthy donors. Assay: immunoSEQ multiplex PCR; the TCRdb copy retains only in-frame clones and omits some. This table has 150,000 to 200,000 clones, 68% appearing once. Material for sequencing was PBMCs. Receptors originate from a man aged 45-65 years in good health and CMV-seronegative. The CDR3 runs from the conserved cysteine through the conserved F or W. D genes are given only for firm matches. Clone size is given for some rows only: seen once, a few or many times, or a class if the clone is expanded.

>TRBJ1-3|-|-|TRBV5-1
CASRQGSGNTIYF
TGCGCCAGCAGACAGGGCTCTGGAAACACCATATATTTT
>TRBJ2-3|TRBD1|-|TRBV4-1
CASSKPGQGSTDTQYF
TGCGCCAGCAGCAAACCGGGACAGGGATCCACAGATACGCAGTATTTT
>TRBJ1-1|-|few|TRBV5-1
CASSLAGYKHTEAFF
TGCGCCAGCAGCTTGGCCGGGTATAAGCACACTGAAGCTTTCTTT
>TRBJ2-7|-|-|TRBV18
CASSPGSAGVTYEQYF
TGTGCCAGCTCACCTGGTTCGGCAGGGGTCACCTACGAGCAGTACTTC
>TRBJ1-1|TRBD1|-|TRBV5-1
CASSKRQGTEAFF
TGCGCCAGCAGCAAGAGACAGGGCACTGAAGCTTTCTTT
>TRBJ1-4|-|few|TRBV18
CASSTTGGRGEKLFF
TGTGCCAGCTCAACCACCGGAGGCCGGGGAGAAAAACTGTTTTTT
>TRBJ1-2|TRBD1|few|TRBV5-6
CASSLTEGARGYTF
TGTGCCAGCAGCTTGACCGAGGGGGCGCGCGGCTACACCTTC
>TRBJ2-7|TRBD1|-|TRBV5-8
CASSLVGTGDYEQYF
TGTGCCAGCAGCTTGGTAGGGACAGGGGACTACGAGCAGTACTTC
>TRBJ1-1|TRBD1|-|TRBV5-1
CASSVQGGNTEAFF
TGCGCCAGCAGCGTGCAGGGGGGAAACACTGAAGCTTTCTTT
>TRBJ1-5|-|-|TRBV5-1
CASSLAPTSNQPQHF
TGCGCCAGCAGCTTAGCTCCCACTAGCAATCAGCCCCAGCATTTT
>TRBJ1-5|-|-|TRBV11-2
CASSLEGALNQPQRF
TGTGCCAGCAGCTTAGAAGGTGCCCTTAATCAGCCCCAGCGTTTT
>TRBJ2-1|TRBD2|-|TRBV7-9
CASSLGGGGRGNEQFF
TGTGCCAGCAGCTTAGGGGGCGGGGGTAGAGGCAATGAGCAGTTCTTC
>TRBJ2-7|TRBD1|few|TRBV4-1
CASSATGTGDYEQYF
TGCGCCAGCAGCGCTACCGGGACAGGGGACTACGAGCAGTACTTC
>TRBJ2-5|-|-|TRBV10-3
CAISGGGNQETQYF
TGTGCCATCAGTGGCGGGGGCAACCAAGAGACCCAGTACTTC
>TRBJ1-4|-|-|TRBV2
CASIGAHNEKLFF
TGTGCCAGCATCGGAGCGCATAATGAAAAACTGTTTTTT
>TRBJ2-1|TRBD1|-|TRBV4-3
CASSQGGTGSVNEQFF
TGCGCCAGCAGCCAAGGCGGGACAGGGTCTGTCAATGAGCAGTTCTTC
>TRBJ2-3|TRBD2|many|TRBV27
CASRTTSGGSRYTQYF
TGTGCCAGCAGAACCACTAGCGGGGGGTCGCGGTATACGCAGTATTTT
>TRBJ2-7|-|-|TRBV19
CASSISGSSYEQYF
TGTGCCAGTAGTATCAGCGGCTCCTCTTACGAGCAGTACTTC
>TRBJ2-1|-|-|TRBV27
CASISLRDTSSYNEQFF
TGTGCCAGCATTTCCCTTAGGGACACTAGCTCCTACAATGAGCAGTTCTTC
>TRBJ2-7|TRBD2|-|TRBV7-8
CASSPRVAGGYEQYF
TGTGCCAGCAGCCCCCGGGTAGCGGGGGGATACGAGCAGTACTTC
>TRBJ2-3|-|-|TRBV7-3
CASSLRISGGATDTQYF
TGTGCCAGCAGCTTAAGGATTTCTGGGGGCGCAACAGATACGCAGTATTTT
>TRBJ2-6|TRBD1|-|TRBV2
CASRSGQGLPGANVLTF
TGTGCCAGCAGGTCGGGACAGGGTCTCCCTGGGGCCAACGTCCTGACTTTC
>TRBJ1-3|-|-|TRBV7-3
CASSAGFGNTIYF
TGTGCCAGCAGCGCGGGATTTGGCAACACCATATATTTT
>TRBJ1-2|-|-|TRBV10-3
CAISESGAPGGYTF
TGTGCCATCAGTGAGTCGGGGGCCCCCGGGGGCTACACCTTC
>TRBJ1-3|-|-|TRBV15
CATSRGAPRSGNTIYF
TGTGCCACCAGCAGAGGGGCACCTCGCTCTGGAAACACCATATATTTT
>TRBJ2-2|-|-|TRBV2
CASTLGTGELFF
TGTGCCAGCACACTAGGAACCGGGGAGCTGTTTTTT
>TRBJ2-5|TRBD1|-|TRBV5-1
CASSSTGGAEETQYF
TGCGCCAGCAGCAGTACAGGGGGCGCGGAGGAGACCCAGTACTTC
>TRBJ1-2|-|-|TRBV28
CASSGAYGYTF
TGTGCCAGCAGTGGGGCCTATGGCTACACCTTC
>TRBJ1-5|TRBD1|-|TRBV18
CASSQGQVPNQPQHF
TGTGCCAGCTCTCAGGGACAGGTGCCCAATCAGCCCCAGCATTTT
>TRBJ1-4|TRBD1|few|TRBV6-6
CASSQTGGNEKLFF
TGTGCCAGCAGTCAAACAGGGGGTAATGAAAAACTGTTTTTT
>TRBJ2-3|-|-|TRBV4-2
CASSQDFDSYTDTQYF
TGTGCCAGCAGCCAAGATTTCGACTCCTACACAGATACGCAGTATTTT
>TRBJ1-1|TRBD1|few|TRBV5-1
CASGLRDRVANTEAFF
TGCGCCAGCGGCCTCAGGGACAGGGTCGCGAACACTGAAGCTTTCTTT
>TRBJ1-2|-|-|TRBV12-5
CASGAFNYGYTF
TGTGCTAGTGGGGCTTTTAACTATGGCTACACCTTC
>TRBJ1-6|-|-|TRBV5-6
CASSLWGRGRSYNSPLHF
TGTGCCAGCAGCTTATGGGGGCGAGGACGCTCCTATAATTCACCCCTCCACTTT
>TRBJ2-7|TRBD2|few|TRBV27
CASSLTRGGYEQYF
TGTGCCAGCAGTTTGACACGGGGGGGTTACGAGCAGTACTTC
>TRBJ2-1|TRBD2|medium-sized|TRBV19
CASSILAGAPQEQFF
TGTGCCAGTAGTATACTAGCGGGGGCCCCCCAGGAGCAGTTCTTC
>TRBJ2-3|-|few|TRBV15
CATSRKGGSTDTQYF
TGTGCCACCAGCCGCAAAGGGGGAAGCACAGATACGCAGTATTTT
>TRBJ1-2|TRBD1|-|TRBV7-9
CASSLQGEKGYTF
TGTGCCAGCAGCTTACAGGGGGAGAAAGGCTACACCTTC
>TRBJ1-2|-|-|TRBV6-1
CASTQQVLYGYTF
TGTGCCAGCACCCAACAGGTCCTCTATGGCTACACCTTC
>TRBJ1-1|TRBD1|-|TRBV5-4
CASSQGRQGRTEAFF
TGCGCCAGCAGCCAAGGTAGACAGGGGAGGACTGAAGCTTTCTTT
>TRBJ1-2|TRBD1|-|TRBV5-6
CASSKLPGQGHGYTF
TGTGCCAGCAGCAAACTCCCGGGACAGGGACATGGCTACACCTTC